Listed below are T cell receptor beta chains from one sample, sequenced in a study of T cell responses to AZD1222 COVID-19 vaccine. The protocol was immunoSEQ multiplex PCR, while the TCRdb copy is restricted to in-frame clones and leaves out a portion. The table shows some 130,000 clones, with roughly 90% occurring only once. This material consisted of peripheral blood, taken on day 0 of AZD1222 vaccination. The receptors here all came from an adult in good health. Each CDR3 is given without its conserved first and last residue.

TRBV6-5	TRBJ2-7	ASGRRAQPYEQY
TRBV9	TRBJ1-3	ASSGGGVGNTIY
TRBV7-9	TRBJ1-1	ASSLLMNTEAF
TRBV6-5	TRBJ1-2	ASSYTLTGDT
TRBV9	TRBJ1-2	ASSVAWAEQGGYT
TRBV10-2	TRBJ1-2	ASDGTGRGRGYT
TRBV28	TRBJ1-6	ASSLYLGGTGRSPLH
TRBV27	TRBJ1-1	ASSLRTDGTEAF
TRBV12-3/TRBV12-4	TRBJ2-5	ASSLGGQETQY
TRBV6-5	TRBJ1-2	ASSYSVGPVYGYT
TRBV5-5	TRBJ1-2	ASSRTGYGANYGYT
TRBV6-5	TRBJ1-5	ASRKGWRIGQPQH
TRBV19	TRBJ1-5	ASIGDRGVGNQPQH
TRBV18	TRBJ2-5	ASSREWGKETQY
TRBV10-3	TRBJ1-1	AISIDPRMTEAF
TRBV6-2/TRBV6-3	TRBJ2-2	ASSQDRTKNTGELF
TRBV11-3	TRBJ2-1	ASSLGLAGHEQF
TRBV19	TRBJ2-5	ASSKGQGAGETQY
TRBV9	TRBJ1-3	ASSAQGNSGNTIY
TRBV2	TRBJ2-7	ASSGDGSYEQY
TRBV29-1	TRBJ1-2	SVSPDLSHT
TRBV10-2	TRBJ1-1	ASARAGYTEAF
TRBV3-1/TRBV3-2	TRBJ2-7	ASSQDRGRPYEQY
TRBV7-9	TRBJ1-2	ASSLEAGDGYT